This TCR beta chain derives from a study of blood T cells in healthy people across ages. A sample-barcoded 5' primer and a J-beta primer mix were used in a second PCR of about 7 to 12 cycles. TCRdb analysed the 5' RACE reads with MiXCR anew, one entry per CDR3 protein. The sample lists more than 500,000 distinct CDR3 sequences, 25% to 35% occurring once. Between the trimmed V and J ends, which lost 5 bases and 2 bases, there was a span of 6 bases. This CDR3 has 12 residues. The germline V gene encodes CDR1 LGHNT and CDR2 FRNRAP. Samples had at least 6.5 million PBMCs isolated from them. The same sample was also used in a study of T cells of mothers and their children. That source reports: The study found slightly higher but non-significant overlap in related versus unrelated mother-child pairs.

This chain joins TRBV12-5 and TRBJ2-5; D is undetermined. The TCR originated in a boy aged 2 to 9 in good health. Sequences were obtained from blood. CDR3 sequence: CASGPRQETQYF. The CDR3 nucleotides read TGTGCTAGTGGTCCCAGACAAGAGACCCAGTACTTC.